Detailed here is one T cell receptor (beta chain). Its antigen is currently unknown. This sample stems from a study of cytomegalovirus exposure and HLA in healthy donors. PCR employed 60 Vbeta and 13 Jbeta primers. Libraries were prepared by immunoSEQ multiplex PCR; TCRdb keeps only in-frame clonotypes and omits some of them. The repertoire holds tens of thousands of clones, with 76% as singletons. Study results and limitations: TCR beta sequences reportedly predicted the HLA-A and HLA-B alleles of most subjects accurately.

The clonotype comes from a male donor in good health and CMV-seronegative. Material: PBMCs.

The CDR3 region is CASSYSTSGRVNEQYF. DNA of the CDR3: TGTGCCAGCAGTTACTCGACTAGCGGGAGGGTGAACGAGCAGTACTTC. The chain links TRBV6-5 to TRBJ2-7; 14 bases agree with TRBD2. Germline CDR1 and CDR2: MNHEY and SVGAGI. V was clipped by 0 bases and J by 5 bases; unmatched bases: 3. The CDR3 covers 16 residues.